This is a list of T cell receptor beta chains from one sample in a study of cytomegalovirus exposure and HLA in healthy donors. Repertoires were generated with immunoSEQ multiplex PCR, while TCRdb's copy carries only in-frame clones and drops some. The sample contains some 140,000 clones, 70% to 85% of which appear only once. The sequenced material came from PBMCs. The receptors here all came from a man aged 40-55 years in good health and CMV-seropositive. The CDR3 runs from the conserved cysteine through the conserved F or W. Fields, in order: V gene, D gene, clone size, J gene, CDR3 length, CDR3 protein, CDR3 DNA. D genes are given only for firm matches. Only part of the rows carry a size: once, few, many, or a class if the clone is expanded.

TRBV9,TRBD1,.,TRBJ1-5,15,CASSGGTGGRQPQHF,TGTGCCAGCAGCGGTGGGACAGGGGGCCGACAGCCCCAGCATTTT
TRBV2,.,.,TRBJ1-1,12,CASSVGNTEAFF,TGTGCCAGCAGTGTCGGGAATACTGAAGCTTTCTTT
TRBV2,.,.,TRBJ2-5,11,CASRGVETQYF,TGTGCCAGCAGAGGGGTTGAGACCCAGTACTTC
TRBV5-5,.,.,TRBJ1-3,15,CASSKEGAAGNTIYF,TGTGCCAGCAGCAAAGAGGGCGCCGCTGGAAACACCATATATTTT
TRBV10-3,.,.,TRBJ1-1,13,CAISESITGEAFF,TGTGCCATCAGTGAGTCGATTACGGGAGAAGCTTTCTTT
TRBV6-1,.,.,TRBJ2-7,14,CASSPPGDYSEQYF,TGTGCCAGCAGTCCCCCAGGGGACTACTCCGAGCAGTACTTC
TRBV5-1,TRBD2,once,TRBJ2-5,16,CASSVSGRPEQETQYF,TGCGCCAGCAGCGTAAGCGGGAGGCCCGAACAAGAGACCCAGTACTTC
TRBV11-2,.,.,TRBJ2-7,14,CASSPGVFSYEQYF,TGTGCCAGCAGCCCCGGGGTTTTCTCCTACGAGCAGTACTTC
TRBV18,.,.,TRBJ1-3,16,CASSPTGGLSGNTIYF,TGTGCCAGCTCCCCCACCGGGGGGCTCTCTGGAAACACCATATATTTT
TRBV19,TRBD1,.,TRBJ1-3,17,CASSPRQGRPSGNTIYF,TGTGCCAGTAGTCCGAGACAGGGGCGGCCCTCTGGAAACACCATATATTTT
TRBV4-2,TRBD1,.,TRBJ2-1,17,CASSQDLMTGDGNEQFF,TGTGCCAGCAGCCAAGACTTGATGACAGGGGATGGGAATGAGCAGTTCTTC
TRBV10-3,TRBD2,few,TRBJ2-3,13,CAGREGRGDTQYF,TGTGCCGGTCGGGAGGGCAGGGGAGATACGCAGTATTTT
TRBV7-8,TRBD1,.,TRBJ2-7,17,CASNLGVWGQTLYEQYF,TGTGCCAGCAACCTAGGGGTTTGGGGACAGACTCTCTACGAGCAGTACTTC
TRBV2,.,few,TRBJ1-2,12,CASTGQNYGYTF,TGTGCCAGCACTGGACAGAACTATGGCTACACCTTC
TRBV30,TRBD1,many,TRBJ2-7,14,CAWGTGQGTYEQYF,TGTGCCTGGGGGACAGGGCAAGGCACCTACGAGCAGTACTTC
TRBV28,.,once,TRBJ1-3,15,CASSPQVFFGNTIYF,TGTGCCAGCAGTCCCCAGGTTTTCTTCGGAAACACCATATATTTT
TRBV6-4,.,.,TRBJ2-2,16,CASSAGGLAVTGELFF,TGTGCCAGCAGTGCCGGGGGCCTAGCGGTAACCGGGGAGCTGTTTTTT
TRBV18,.,.,TRBJ1-2,16,CASSPSGGRPDYGYTF,TGTGCCAGCTCACCAAGCGGAGGCAGGCCTGACTATGGCTACACCTTC
TRBV6-5,TRBD1,few,TRBJ2-2,13,CASSWTGTGELFF,TGTGCCAGCAGTTGGACAGGGACCGGGGAGCTGTTTTTT
TRBV5-1,TRBD2,.,TRBJ2-1,14,CASSPTSGNNEQFF,TGCGCCAGCAGCCCGACTAGCGGTAACAATGAGCAGTTCTTC
TRBV27,.,.,TRBJ2-7,12,CASSLRGYEQYF,TGTGCCAGCAGTTTAAGGGGCTACGAGCAGTACTTC
TRBV6-5,.,few,TRBJ1-1,14,CASSSRGLNTEAFF,TGTGCCAGCAGTTCCAGAGGTCTGAACACTGAAGCTTTCTTT
TRBV7-2,.,once,TRBJ2-2,14,CASSLLTSTGELFF,TGTGCCAGCAGCTTACTGACTTCGACCGGGGAGCTGTTTTTT
TRBV5-1,TRBD1,.,TRBJ2-1,15,CASSLVGGTYNEQFF,TGCGCCAGCAGCTTGGTAGGGGGCACCTACAATGAGCAGTTCTTC
TRBV9,.,.,TRBJ2-3,14,CASSVATSTDTQYF,TGTGCCAGCAGCGTAGCTACTAGCACAGATACGCAGTATTTT
TRBV7-9,.,.,TRBJ1-1,13,CASSSGLDTEAFF,TGTGCCAGCAGCTCCGGACTGGACACTGAAGCTTTCTTT
TRBV6-4,.,.,TRBJ2-2,13,CASSDSDTGELFF,TGTGCCAGCAGTGACAGCGACACCGGGGAGCTGTTTTTT
TRBV28,TRBD2,.,TRBJ2-5,15,CASSLGLAGAETQYF,TGTGCCAGCAGTTTAGGATTAGCGGGAGCAGAGACCCAGTACTTC
TRBV10-3,.,.,TRBJ2-1,13,CAAGRVAYNEQFF,TGTGCCGCAGGCAGGGTTGCCTACAATGAGCAGTTCTTC
TRBV9,TRBD1,few,TRBJ2-1,16,CASSARDRGRVNEQFF,TGTGCCAGCAGCGCCCGGGACAGGGGCCGGGTCAATGAGCAGTTCTTC
TRBV14,.,.,TRBJ2-1,13,CASSQQLNNEQFF,TGTGCCAGCAGCCAACAACTGAACAATGAGCAGTTCTTC
TRBV6-5,TRBD2,.,TRBJ2-3,14,CASSYGGESDTQYF,TGTGCCAGCAGTTACGGGGGGGAGTCAGATACGCAGTATTTT
TRBV5-1,.,.,TRBJ2-3,12,CASRGASDTQYF,TGCGCCAGCAGAGGGGCCTCAGATACGCAGTATTTT
TRBV6-1,.,few,TRBJ2-1,13,CASRLDYLNEQFF,TGTGCCAGCAGGCTAGACTACCTCAATGAGCAGTTCTTC
TRBV7-3,TRBD1,.,TRBJ1-1,13,CASSPGQGTEAFF,TGTGCCAGCAGCCCGGGACAGGGAACTGAAGCTTTCTTT
TRBV5-1,TRBD1,.,TRBJ2-7,15,CASSLDPTGSYEQYF,TGCGCCAGCAGCTTGGATCCGACAGGGTCGTACGAGCAGTACTTC
TRBV7-9,TRBD1,.,TRBJ2-7,19,CASSVSGTGARESPYEQYF,TGTGCCAGCAGCGTCTCCGGGACAGGGGCGAGGGAGTCTCCCTACGAGCAGTACTTC
TRBV9,TRBD2,.,TRBJ2-3,16,CASSPPGGAGTDTQYF,TGTGCCAGCAGCCCCCCCGGGGGGGCAGGAACAGATACGCAGTATTTT
TRBV7-2,TRBD1,.,TRBJ2-7,15,CASSSRTGVAYEQYF,TGTGCCAGCAGCTCCCGGACAGGGGTAGCCTACGAGCAGTACTTC
TRBV7-9,.,.,TRBJ2-2,12,CASSLNTGELFF,TGTGCCAGCAGCCTAAACACCGGGGAGCTGTTTTTT
TRBV7-8,.,few,TRBJ1-1,13,CASSNTFGTEAFF,TGTGCCAGCAGCAACACCTTCGGGACAGAAGCTTTCTTT
TRBV19,.,once,TRBJ1-1,13,CASSQGLNTEAFF,TGTGCCAGTAGTCAGGGCTTGAACACTGAAGCTTTCTTT
TRBV29-1,TRBD1,.,TRBJ2-1,13,CSFGQGSNNEQFF,TGCAGCTTTGGACAGGGGAGTAACAATGAGCAGTTCTTC
TRBV19,.,.,TRBJ1-5,13,CASSIDKNQPQHF,TGTGCCAGTAGTATAGATAAAAATCAGCCCCAGCATTTT
TRBV28,TRBD1,.,TRBJ1-5,14,CASRRDRNNQPQHF,TGTGCCAGCAGACGGGACAGGAACAATCAGCCCCAGCATTTT
TRBV5-8,TRBD2,.,TRBJ2-3,16,CASSYPGLVYTDTQYF,TGTGCCAGCAGCTATCCGGGACTAGTTTACACAGATACGCAGTATTTT
TRBV15,.,.,TRBJ1-1,15,CATSRGSGVGTEAFF,TGTGCCACCAGCAGAGGCTCAGGGGTAGGGACTGAAGCTTTCTTT
TRBV29-1,.,.,TRBJ2-3,11,CSVELADTQYF,TGCAGCGTCGAGTTGGCAGATACGCAGTATTTT
TRBV27,.,.,TRBJ2-5,12,CASSLRGETQYF,TGTGCCAGCAGTTTACGGGGGGAGACCCAGTACTTC
TRBV29-1,TRBD1,few,TRBJ1-2,13,CSVEAGQGYGYTF,TGCAGCGTTGAAGCTGGACAGGGTTATGGCTACACCTTC
TRBV9,.,.,TRBJ1-1,14,CASSPPPEFIQAFF,TGTGCCAGCAGCCCGCCCCCGGAGTTTATCCAAGCTTTCTTT
TRBV5-1,.,.,TRBJ2-7,15,CASSLPLGTGYEQYF,TGCGCCAGCAGCTTGCCACTAGGCACGGGCTACGAGCAGTACTTC